These 3 T cell receptor beta chains were sequenced from one sample in a study of blood T cell repertoires in COVID-19. Only in-frame clones appear in the TCRdb table, and some are missing; sequencing was by immunoSEQ multiplex PCR. This table holds 95,000 to 150,000 clones, about 85% found once. Sequencing was done on a sample of peripheral blood. These receptors all come from a man in his sixties with acute or convalescent COVID-19.

The chain links TRBV29-1 to TRBJ2-5; TRBD2 agrees at 7 bases. V lost 3 bases and J lost 4; bases outside the gene matches: 8. Per the germline V gene, CDR1 is SQVTM and CDR2 is ANQGSEA. This CDR3 has 14 residues. CDR3 amino acids: CSVDGGSIGETQYF. CDR3 bases: TGCAGCGTTGACGGCGGGAGCATTGGAGAGACCCAGTACTTC.

This chain uses TRBV19 with TRBJ2-1; 11 bases line up with TRBD2. The ends lost 5 bases at V and 8 bases at J; junction bases unmatched: 8. This CDR3 comprises 15 residues. Germline V gene lookup returns CDR1 LNHDA and CDR2 SQIVND (reference sequence). CDR3 loop: CASSALAGGRDEQFF. The CDR3 nucleotides are TGTGCCAGTAGTGCCCTAGCGGGAGGACGCGATGAGCAGTTCTTC.

The chain's CDR3 is CATSDRGQGARNEQFF. The CDR3 DNA is TGTGCCACCAGTGACCGGGGACAGGGGGCGCGAAATGAGCAGTTCTTC. The V call is TRBV24-1, the J call TRBJ2-1; 12 bases line up with TRBD1. The CDR3 is 16 residues long. V lost 4 bases, J lost 7 bases, and 7 bases stayed unmatched. The V gene's germline CDR1 is KGHDR and CDR2 SFDVKD.